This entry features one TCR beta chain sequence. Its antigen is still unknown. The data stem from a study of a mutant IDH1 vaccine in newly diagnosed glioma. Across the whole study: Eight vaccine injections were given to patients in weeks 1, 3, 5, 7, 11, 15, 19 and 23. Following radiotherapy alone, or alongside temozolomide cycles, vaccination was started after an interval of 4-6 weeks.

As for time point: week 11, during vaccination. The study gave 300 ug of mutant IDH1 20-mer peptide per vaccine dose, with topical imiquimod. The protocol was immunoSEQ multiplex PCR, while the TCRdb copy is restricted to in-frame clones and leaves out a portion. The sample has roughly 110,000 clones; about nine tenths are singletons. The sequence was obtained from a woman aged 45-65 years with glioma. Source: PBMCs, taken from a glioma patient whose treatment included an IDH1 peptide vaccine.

The DNA for the CDR3 is TGTGCCAGCAGCGCGTCCGAGACTAGCGTTCTCTCGGGTGAGCAGTTCTTC. It yields the protein CASSASETSVLSGEQFF. This chain joins TRBV13 and TRBJ2-1; the match to TRBD2 covers 8 bases. There are 17 residues in the CDR3. J was trimmed by 9 bases and V by 5 bases; bases with no gene match: 18. Germline V gene sequence: CDR1 PRHDT, CDR2 FYEKMQ (reference sequence).